A single sample gave rise to the 11 T cell receptor beta chains below, sequenced in a study of blood T cell repertoires in COVID-19. Sequencing was performed with immunoSEQ multiplex PCR; in TCRdb, only in-frame clones are kept and a portion is missing. Of under 300,000 clones listed, about four fifths are singletons. Sequences were obtained from PBMCs or T cells enriched from blood (not recorded which). These receptors were taken from a man aged 50 to 59 who had recovered from COVID-19.

The rearrangement uses TRBV5-1 and TRBJ2-7, with 7 bases lining up with TRBD1. The ends lost 4 bases at V and 0 bases at J; junction bases unmatched: 7. The CDR3 spans 15 residues. Germline lookup yields CDR1 SGHRS and CDR2 YFSETQ. The CDR3 sequence is CASSLDRSSSYEQYF. Here the CDR3 DNA reads TGCGCCAGCAGCCTGGACAGGTCAAGCTCCTACGAGCAGTACTTC.

V gene TRBV9 combines with J gene TRBJ2-3; 7 nucleotides agree with TRBD2. Losses at the gene ends were 3 bases for V and 8 bases for J; bases not matched to a gene: 12. CDR3 length equals 15 residues. Germline-derived CDR1 and CDR2 are SGDLS and YYNGEE. CDR3 protein: CASSASGVGHGTQYF. The CDR3 region has the DNA TGTGCCAGCAGCGCGAGCGGGGTGGGTCACGGTACGCAGTATTTT.

Here the CDR3 reads CASTAGVSTDTQYF. DNA for the CDR3: TGTGCCAGTACCGCGGGGGTGAGCACAGATACGCAGTATTTT. This chain links TRBV19 with TRBJ2-3, with 7 bases aligning to TRBD2. After removal of 7 bases from V and 0 bases from J, the junction contained 4 bases not matched to a gene. Per germline, CDR1 LNHDA and CDR2 SQIVND (reference sequence). The CDR3 sequence is 14 residues long.

The CDR3 nucleotides read TGTGCCAGCAGCGTACTAGGCGTGCAGTTCTTC. Translated, it gives CASSVLGVQFF. The chain is built from TRBV9 and TRBJ2-1; unclear D gene. Trimming stripped 1 base from V and 12 bases from J, with 8 bases between. Germline V gives CDR1 SGDLS, CDR2 YYNGEE. The length of the CDR3 is 11 residues.

The chain carries TRBV24-1 and TRBJ1-2, with TRBD1 as a possible D gene (5 bases). The length of the CDR3 is 15 residues. The ends were cut back, 3 bases at V and 3 bases at J, with 13 bases in the middle. The germline gives CDR1 KGHDR, CDR2 SFDVKD. CDR3 residues: CATSDGSGYDYGYTF. CDR3 nucleotides: TGTGCCACCAGTGATGGATCAGGGTATGACTATGGCTACACCTTC.

The chain couples TRBV5-1 to TRBJ2-7, with 9 bases aligning to TRBD2. Trimming at V came to 7 bases and at J to 4 bases, leaving 9 bases not matched to a gene. This CDR3 has 14 residues. Germline CDR1 SGHRS, CDR2 YFSETQ. DNA for the CDR3: TGCGCCAGCCGCGGTAGCGGGGGACGTTACGAGCAGTACTTC. Translated, it gives CASRGSGGRYEQYF.

J is TRBJ1-6 and V is TRBV18; perhaps TRBD1 as D (6 bases). The germline V gene encodes CDR1 KGHSH and CDR2 LQKENI. CDR3 length: 14 amino acids. The V end was cut by 3 bases, the J end by 9 bases, with 12 bases between. In nucleotides, the CDR3 is TGTGCCAGCTCACCGGGTCAGGGGACTTCACCCCTCCACTTT. As protein: CASSPGQGTSPLHF.

V gene TRBV28 combines with J gene TRBJ1-2; TRBD1 might be the D (6 bases). CDR1 and CDR2 from the germline V gene are MDHEN and SYDVKM. Trimming pared 6 bases from V and 5 bases from J, leaving 10 bases between. This CDR3 region has 12 residues. CDR3: CASSPQGYGYTF. The CDR3 DNA follows: TGTGCCAGCAGCCCGCAGGGGTATGGCTACACCTTC.

The CDR3 bases are TGTGCCAGTAGTCGGGGTGATACGCAGTATTTT. Its translation is CASSRGDTQYF. The chain combines TRBV19 with TRBJ2-3; the D gene is possibly TRBD2 (5 bases). Germline assignment: CDR1 LNHDA and CDR2 SQIVND (reference sequence). Trimming removed 5 bases from V and 6 bases from J, with 6 bases in between. This CDR3 contains 11 residues.

The chain couples TRBV24-1 to TRBJ1-2; 9 positions match TRBD1. The trim removed 5 bases at V and 6 bases at J, leaving 12 bases unmatched. This CDR3 region has 16 residues. The germline gives CDR1 KGHDR, CDR2 SFDVKD. The CDR3 sequence: CATSGRDRVNVDGYTF. The CDR3 nucleotides are TGTGCCACCAGTGGCCGGGACAGGGTGAATGTGGATGGCTACACCTTC.

J is TRBJ1-2 and V is TRBV28; a possible D gene is TRBD1 (5 bases). V shed 8 bases and J shed 4 bases, with 11 bases lying between them. Germline-derived CDR1 and CDR2 are MDHEN and SYDVKM. The CDR3 spans 12 residues. DNA of the CDR3: TGTGCCAGCGGGGGGACCGTCTATGGCTACACCTTC. It codes for CASGGTVYGYTF.